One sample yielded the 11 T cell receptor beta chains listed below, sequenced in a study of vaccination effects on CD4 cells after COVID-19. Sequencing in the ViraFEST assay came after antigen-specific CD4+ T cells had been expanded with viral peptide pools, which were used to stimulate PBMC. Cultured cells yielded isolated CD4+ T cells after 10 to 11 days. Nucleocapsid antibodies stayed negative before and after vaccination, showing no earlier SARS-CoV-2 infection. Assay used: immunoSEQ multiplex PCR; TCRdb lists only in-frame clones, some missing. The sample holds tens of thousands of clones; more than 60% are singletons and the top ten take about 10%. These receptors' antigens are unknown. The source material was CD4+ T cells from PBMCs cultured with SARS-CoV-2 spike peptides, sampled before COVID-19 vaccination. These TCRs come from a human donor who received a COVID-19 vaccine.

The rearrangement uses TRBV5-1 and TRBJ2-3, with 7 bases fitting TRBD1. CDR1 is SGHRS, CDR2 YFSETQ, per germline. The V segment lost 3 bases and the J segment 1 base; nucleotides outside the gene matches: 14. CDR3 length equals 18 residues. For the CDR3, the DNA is TGCGCCAGCAGCTCCAATGCCGGGACAGTAGGCCGCACAGATACGCAGTATTTT. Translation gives CASSSNAGTVGRTDTQYF. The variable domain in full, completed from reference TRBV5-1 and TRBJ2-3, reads KAGVTQTPRYLIKTRGQQVTLSCSPISGHRSVSWYQQTPGQGLQFLFEYFSETQRNKGNFPGRFSGRQFSNSRSEMNVSTLELGDSALYLCASSSNAGTVGRTDTQYFGPGTRLTVL.

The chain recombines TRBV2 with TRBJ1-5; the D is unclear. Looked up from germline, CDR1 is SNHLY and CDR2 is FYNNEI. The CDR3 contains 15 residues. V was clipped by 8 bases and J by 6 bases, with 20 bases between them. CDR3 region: CASANLGITIQPQHF. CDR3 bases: TGTGCCAGCGCTAACCTCGGAATTACGATTCAGCCCCAGCATTTT.

DNA of the CDR3: TGTGCCAGCAGCTTAGGACAGGGTTATTCACCCCTCCACTTT. Its protein product is CASSLGQGYSPLHF. J is TRBJ1-6 and V is TRBV7-2, with 7 positions matching TRBD1. The CDR3 contains 14 residues. V lost 1 base and J lost 8; bases outside the gene matches: 2. CDR1 and CDR2 (germline): SGHTA, FQGNSA.

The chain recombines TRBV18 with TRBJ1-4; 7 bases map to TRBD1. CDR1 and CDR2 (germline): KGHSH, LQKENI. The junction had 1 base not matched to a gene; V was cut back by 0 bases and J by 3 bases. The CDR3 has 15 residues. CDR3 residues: CASSPPGQPNEKLFF. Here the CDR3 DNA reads TGTGCCAGCTCACCACCGGGACAGCCTAATGAAAAACTGTTTTTT.

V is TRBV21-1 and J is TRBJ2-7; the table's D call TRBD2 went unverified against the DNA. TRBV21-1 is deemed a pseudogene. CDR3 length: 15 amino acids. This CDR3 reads CASSSMEVYPYEQYV. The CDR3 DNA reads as TGTGCCAGCAGCTCCATGGAGGTCTACCCCTACGAGCAGTACGTC.

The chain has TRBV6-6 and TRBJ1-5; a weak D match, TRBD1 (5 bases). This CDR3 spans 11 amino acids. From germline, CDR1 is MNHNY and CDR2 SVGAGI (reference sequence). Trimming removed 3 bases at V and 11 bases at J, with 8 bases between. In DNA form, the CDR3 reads TGTGCCAGCAGTTATAGGGGAGCCCAGCATTTT. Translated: CASSYRGAQHF.

The CDR3 DNA is TGTGCCAGCAGCCAAGACCATCCACTTAGCTCCTATAATTCACCCCTCCACTTT. Its protein product is CASSQDHPLSSYNSPLHF. The chain combines TRBV3-1 (or the pseudogene TRBV3-2) with TRBJ1-6; D remains ambiguous. The V gene lost 0 bases and the J gene lost 0 bases, with 12 bases spanning the gap. The CDR3 has 18 residues. Germline CDR1 is LGHDT and CDR2 is YNNKEL (reference sequence).

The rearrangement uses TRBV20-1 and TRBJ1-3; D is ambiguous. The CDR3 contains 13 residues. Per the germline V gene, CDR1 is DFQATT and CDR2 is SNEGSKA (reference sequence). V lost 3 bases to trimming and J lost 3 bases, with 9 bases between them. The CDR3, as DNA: TGCAGTGCTAGTTCCGGGGTTGGAAACACCATATATTTT. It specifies CSASSGVGNTIYF.

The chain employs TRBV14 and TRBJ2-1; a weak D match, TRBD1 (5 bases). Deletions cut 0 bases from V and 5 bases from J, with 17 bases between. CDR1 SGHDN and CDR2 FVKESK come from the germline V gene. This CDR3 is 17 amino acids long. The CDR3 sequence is CASSQDLPDKGNNEQFF. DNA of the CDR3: TGTGCCAGCAGCCAAGATCTCCCGGATAAGGGGAACAATGAGCAGTTCTTC.

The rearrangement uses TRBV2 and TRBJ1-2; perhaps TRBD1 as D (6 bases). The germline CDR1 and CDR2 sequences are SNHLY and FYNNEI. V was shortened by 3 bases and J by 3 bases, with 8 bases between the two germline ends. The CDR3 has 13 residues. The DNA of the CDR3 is TGTGCCAGCAGTGACTCAGGGGACTATGGCTACACCTTC. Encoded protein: CASSDSGDYGYTF.

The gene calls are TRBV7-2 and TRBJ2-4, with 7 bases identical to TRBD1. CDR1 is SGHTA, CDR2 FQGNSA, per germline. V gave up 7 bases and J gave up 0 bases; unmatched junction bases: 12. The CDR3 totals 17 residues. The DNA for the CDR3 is TGTGCCAGCACATCAACCGGGACAGTCCTAGCCAAAAACATTCAGTACTTC. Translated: CASTSTGTVLAKNIQYF.